The 3 T cell receptor beta chains below all came from one sample that was sequenced in a study of T cell changes during pregnancy in multiple sclerosis. Clones were read by immunoSEQ multiplex PCR, and TCRdb kept only the in-frame ones, dropping some. The table shows under 110,000 clones, with roughly nine tenths occurring only once. The source material was peripheral blood, sampled before pregnancy. The receptors here all came from a female donor with multiple sclerosis, enrolled in a pregnancy study.

The genes are TRBV28 and TRBJ2-7, with 10 bases identical to TRBD1. The germline V gene has CDR1 MDHEN and CDR2 SYDVKM. The V and J ends lost 4 bases and 4 bases, in that order; junction bases with no gene match: 1. The CDR3 sequence is 13 residues long. CDR3 loop: CASSWDRGYEQYF. CDR3 sequence (DNA): TGTGCCAGCAGTTGGGACAGGGGTTACGAGCAGTACTTC.

The chain recombines TRBV30 with TRBJ2-5, with TRBD2 matching 9 bases. The length of the CDR3 is 14 residues. Germline V gives CDR1 GTSNPN, CDR2 SVGIG (reference sequence). Trimming cost V 3 bases and J 6 bases; bases outside gene matches: 8. CDR3 DNA: TGTGCCTGGAGACCTAGCGGGACTCGGAAGACCCAGTACTTC. Amino acids: CAWRPSGTRKTQYF.

This clone came up once. The chain carries TRBV6-1 and TRBJ2-1; 8 nucleotides align to TRBD1. Germline-derived CDR1 and CDR2 are MNHNS and SASEGT. V shed 6 bases, J shed 15 bases, and the junction held 16 bases outside the gene matches. This CDR3 is built from 14 residues. CDR3 DNA: TGTGCCAGCAGCGAAACTTGGGCAGGACAGGGTCGGTTCTTC. This codes for CASSETWAGQGRFF.